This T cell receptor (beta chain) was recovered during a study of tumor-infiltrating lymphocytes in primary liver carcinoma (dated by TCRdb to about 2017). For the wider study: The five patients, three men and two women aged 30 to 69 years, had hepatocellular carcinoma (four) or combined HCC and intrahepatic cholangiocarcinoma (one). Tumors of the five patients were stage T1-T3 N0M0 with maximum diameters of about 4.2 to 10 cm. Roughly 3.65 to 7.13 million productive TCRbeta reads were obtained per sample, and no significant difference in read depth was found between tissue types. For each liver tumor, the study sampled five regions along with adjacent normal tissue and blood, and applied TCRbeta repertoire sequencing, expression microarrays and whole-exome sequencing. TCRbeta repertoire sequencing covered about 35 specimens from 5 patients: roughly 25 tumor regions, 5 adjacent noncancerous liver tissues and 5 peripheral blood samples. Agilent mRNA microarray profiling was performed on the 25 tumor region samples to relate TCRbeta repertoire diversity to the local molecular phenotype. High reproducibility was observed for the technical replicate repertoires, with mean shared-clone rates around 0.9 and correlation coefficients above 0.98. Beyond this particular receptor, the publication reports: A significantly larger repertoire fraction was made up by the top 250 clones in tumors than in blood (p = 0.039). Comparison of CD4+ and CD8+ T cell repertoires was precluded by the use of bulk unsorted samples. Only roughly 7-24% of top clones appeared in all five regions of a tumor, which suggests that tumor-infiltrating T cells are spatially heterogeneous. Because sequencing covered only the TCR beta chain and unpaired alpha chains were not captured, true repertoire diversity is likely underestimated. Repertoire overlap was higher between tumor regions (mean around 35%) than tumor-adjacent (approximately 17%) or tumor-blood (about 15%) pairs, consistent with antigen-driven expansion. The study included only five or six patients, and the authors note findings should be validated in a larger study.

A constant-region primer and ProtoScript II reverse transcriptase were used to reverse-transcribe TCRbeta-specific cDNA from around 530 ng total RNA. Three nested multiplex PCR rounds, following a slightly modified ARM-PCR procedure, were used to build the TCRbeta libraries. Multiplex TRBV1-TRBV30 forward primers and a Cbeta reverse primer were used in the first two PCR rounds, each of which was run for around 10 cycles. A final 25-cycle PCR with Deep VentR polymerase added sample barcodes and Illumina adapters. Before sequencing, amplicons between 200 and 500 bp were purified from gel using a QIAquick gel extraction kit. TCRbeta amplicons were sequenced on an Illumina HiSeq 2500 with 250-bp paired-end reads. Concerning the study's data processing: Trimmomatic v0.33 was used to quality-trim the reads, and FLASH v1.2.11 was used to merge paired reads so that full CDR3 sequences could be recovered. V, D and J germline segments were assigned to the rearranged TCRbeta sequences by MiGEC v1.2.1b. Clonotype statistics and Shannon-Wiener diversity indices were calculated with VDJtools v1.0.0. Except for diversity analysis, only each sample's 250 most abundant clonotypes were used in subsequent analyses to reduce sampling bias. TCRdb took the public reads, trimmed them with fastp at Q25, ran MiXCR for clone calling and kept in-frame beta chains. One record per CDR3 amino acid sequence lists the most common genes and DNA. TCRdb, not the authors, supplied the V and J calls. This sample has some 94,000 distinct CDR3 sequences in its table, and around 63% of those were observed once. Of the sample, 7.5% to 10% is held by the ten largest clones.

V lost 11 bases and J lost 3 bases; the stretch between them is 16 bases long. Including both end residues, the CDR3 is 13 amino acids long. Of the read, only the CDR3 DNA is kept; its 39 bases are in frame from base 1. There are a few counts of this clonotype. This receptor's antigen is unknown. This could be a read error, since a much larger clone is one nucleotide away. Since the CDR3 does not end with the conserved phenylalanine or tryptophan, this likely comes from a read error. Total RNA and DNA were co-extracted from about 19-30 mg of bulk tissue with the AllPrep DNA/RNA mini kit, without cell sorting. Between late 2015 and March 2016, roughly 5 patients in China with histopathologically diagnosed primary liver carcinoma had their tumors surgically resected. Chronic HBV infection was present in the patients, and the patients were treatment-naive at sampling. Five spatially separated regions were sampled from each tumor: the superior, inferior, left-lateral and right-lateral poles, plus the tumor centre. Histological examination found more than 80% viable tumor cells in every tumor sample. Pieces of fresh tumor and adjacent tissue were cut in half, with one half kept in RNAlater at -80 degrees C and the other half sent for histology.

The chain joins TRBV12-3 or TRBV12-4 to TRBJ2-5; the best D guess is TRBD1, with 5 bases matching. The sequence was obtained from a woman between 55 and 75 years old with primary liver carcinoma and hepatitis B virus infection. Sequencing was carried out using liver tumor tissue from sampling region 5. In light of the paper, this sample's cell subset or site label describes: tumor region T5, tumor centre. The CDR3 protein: CASTYRTEETQYL. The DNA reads TGTGCCTCTACGTACAGGACCGAAGAGACCCAGTACTTA.